These 25 T cell receptor beta chains came from one sample sequenced in a study of T cell responses to AZD1222 COVID-19 vaccine. The table came from immunoSEQ multiplex PCR; TCRdb's copy has only in-frame clones and leaves some out. The sample has about 140,000 clones, around nine tenths seen once. This specimen was peripheral blood, taken on day 0 of AZD1222 vaccination. These receptors came from an adult in good health.

CDR3 protein: CASSELGQRLNQPQHF. In DNA form, the CDR3 reads TGTGCCAGCAGTGAATTGGGACAGCGATTGAATCAGCCCCAGCATTTT. The rearrangement uses TRBV6-1 and TRBJ1-5; 7 nucleotides agree with TRBD1. Germline-derived CDR1 and CDR2 are MNHNS and SASEGT. The CDR3 consists of 16 residues. Trimming took 2 bases from V and 4 from J; bases not matched to a gene: 8.

The rearrangement uses TRBV27 and TRBJ2-7; 7 nucleotides line up with TRBD2. This CDR3 region has 17 residues. Germline lookup yields CDR1 MNHEY and CDR2 SMNVEV (reference sequence). V shed 7 bases, J shed 5 bases, and the junction held 20 bases outside the gene matches. The CDR3 DNA follows: TGTGCCAGCACGCTCAAAATTTTCGGGGGGTTTATGGACGAGCAGTACTTC. Translating it yields CASTLKIFGGFMDEQYF.

The chain carries TRBV3-1 (or the pseudogene TRBV3-2) and TRBJ2-7, with D unresolved. The CDR3 contains 12 residues. V lost 4 bases and J 3 bases, leaving 7 bases between the germline ends. Germline lookup yields CDR1 LGHDT and CDR2 YNNKEL (reference sequence). The CDR3 protein is CASSLDGYEQYF. Written as DNA, the CDR3 is TGTGCCAGCAGCCTGGACGGCTACGAGCAGTACTTC.

This sequence joins TRBV6-2 or TRBV6-3 and TRBJ2-3; TRBD2 agrees at 8 bases. Per the germline V gene, CDR1 is MNHEY and CDR2 is SVGEGT. V lost 5 bases and J lost 3; bases outside the gene matches: 7. The CDR3 covers 15 residues. As DNA, the CDR3 is TGTGCCAGCAGTGCGCCGGGACTAGGGACAGATACGCAGTATTTT. Translation: CASSAPGLGTDTQYF.

V is TRBV2 and J is TRBJ2-7, with a tentative D call TRBD1 (7 bases). This CDR3 comprises 13 residues. CDR1 SNHLY and CDR2 FYNNEI come from the germline V gene. V lost 9 bases, J lost 4 bases, and 16 bases lay in between. CDR3 nucleotide sequence: TGTGCCAGTGGGGGCAGGGGGAGGTACGAGCAGTACTTC. This gives the protein CASGGRGRYEQYF.

The gene calls are TRBV20-1 and TRBJ1-2; no clear D gene. The CDR3 has 14 residues. Trimming pared 6 bases from V and 0 bases from J, leaving 14 bases between. Germline values: CDR1 DFQATT, CDR2 SNEGSKA (reference sequence). CDR3 coding DNA: TGCAGTGCCAGTCGAGGTTCTTCTAACTATGGCTACACCTTC. Translated: CSASRGSSNYGYTF.

The chain recombines TRBV12-5 with TRBJ2-1, with 9 bases matching TRBD1. Per the germline V gene, CDR1 is LGHNT and CDR2 is FRNRAP. The V segment lost 2 bases and the J segment 5 bases; nucleotides outside the gene matches: 16. There are 19 residues in the CDR3. CDR3 protein: CASGLFPPVGQGFDNEQFF. CDR3 sequence (DNA): TGTGCTAGTGGTTTGTTTCCGCCCGTAGGACAGGGGTTCGACAATGAGCAGTTCTTC.

Here the CDR3 reads CASSARLAGDTGELFF. The CDR3 region has the DNA TGCGCCAGCAGCGCCCGACTAGCGGGGGACACCGGGGAGCTGTTTTTT. The chain links TRBV5-1 to TRBJ2-2; 12 bases map to TRBD2. CDR3 size: 16 residues. The germline CDR1 and CDR2 sequences are SGHRS and YFSETQ. Trimming took 4 bases from V and 3 from J; bases not matched to a gene: 4.

This clone was counted once. The chain joins TRBV19 to TRBJ1-1; 7 bases are shared with TRBD1. Germline CDR1 is LNHDA and CDR2 is SQIVND (reference sequence). The CDR3 loop spans 14 amino acids. The J segment lost 1 base and the V segment lost 7 bases, leaving 6 bases of the junction unmatched. Here the CDR3 DNA reads TGTGCCAGTACGTTGGACAGGTCGAACACTGAAGCTTTCTTT. It translates to CASTLDRSNTEAFF.

The V call is TRBV28, the J call TRBJ2-3; D is perhaps TRBD2 (5 bases). Trimming pared 4 bases from V and 7 bases from J, leaving 9 bases between. This CDR3 has 12 residues. The germline CDR1 and CDR2 sequences are MDHEN and SYDVKM. CDR3 sequence: CASSSSSNTQYF. CDR3 DNA sequence: TGTGCCAGCAGTTCTAGCAGTAATACGCAGTATTTT.

This chain connects TRBV6-4 to TRBJ1-1; 7 bases are a match to TRBD1. CDR1 and CDR2 from the germline V gene are MRHNA and SNTAGT. The CDR3 sequence is 13 residues long. The ends lost 5 bases at V and 4 bases at J; junction bases unmatched: 4. The CDR3 nucleotides are TGTGCCAGCAGTACTCAGGGGGGCACTGAAGCTTTCTTT. Encoded protein: CASSTQGGTEAFF.

The rearrangement links TRBV5-1 to TRBJ2-1; the D is unclear. V was clipped by 4 bases and J by 0 bases, with 17 bases between them. Germline loops: CDR1 SGHRS, CDR2 YFSETQ. CDR3 length: 17 amino acids. CDR3 nucleotide sequence: TGCGCCAGCAGCCCCATCTTAACTGCGAGCTCCTACAATGAGCAGTTCTTC. This encodes CASSPILTASSYNEQFF.

V and J are TRBV11-3 and TRBJ2-5; D tentatively reads TRBD1 or TRBD2 (5 bases each). The CDR3 sequence is 13 residues long. V lost 3 bases to trimming and J lost 5 bases, with 10 bases between them. Germline loops: CDR1 SGHNT, CDR2 YENEEA. The CDR3: CASSLGRWETQYF. The CDR3 region has the DNA TGTGCCAGCAGCTTGGGACGTTGGGAGACCCAGTACTTC.

The V and J genes are TRBV5-1 and TRBJ2-2; TRBD2 matches 10 bases. V was clipped by 0 bases and J by 5 bases; unmatched bases: 4. The CDR3 length is 16 residues. Germline V lookup: CDR1 SGHRS, CDR2 YFSETQ. CDR3 nucleotide sequence: TGCGCCAGCAGCTTGGGCCTAGCGGGGGTTACCGGGGAGCTGTTTTTT. It translates to CASSLGLAGVTGELFF.

The V call is TRBV28, the J call TRBJ2-7, with D unclear. The CDR3 has 13 residues. Germline V gene sequence: CDR1 MDHEN, CDR2 SYDVKM. The ends were cut back, 4 bases at V and 3 bases at J, with 10 bases in the middle. CDR3 region: CASSSVPGYEQYF. The DNA of the CDR3 is TGTGCCAGCAGTTCGGTTCCAGGCTACGAGCAGTACTTC.

Note on this clone: The sample contains more than one DNA sequence encoding this CDR3. V is TRBV3-1 (or the pseudogene TRBV3-2) and J is TRBJ2-7; D is perhaps TRBD2 (5 bases). This CDR3 has 14 amino acids. Trimming took off 2 bases at V and 1 base at J, with 9 bases between the two ends. Germline lookup yields CDR1 LGHDT and CDR2 YNNKEL (reference sequence). The CDR3 is CASSQRTGSYEQYF. The CDR3 DNA is TGTGCCAGCAGCCAACGGACGGGATCCTACGAGCAGTACTTC.

The CDR3 sequence: CAVLADTQYF. The CDR3, as DNA: TGTGCTGTTCTTGCAGATACGCAGTATTTT. This chain connects TRBV7-7 to TRBJ2-3; D not resolved. The CDR3 totals 10 residues. Germline V gives CDR1 SSHAT, CDR2 FNYEAQ (reference sequence).

In this sample, this clone turned up once. The rearrangement links TRBV6-5 to TRBJ1-2, with TRBD1 identical over 9 bases. Looked up from germline, CDR1 is MNHEY and CDR2 is SVGAGI. The CDR3 sequence is 13 residues long. Trimming took 10 bases from V and 6 from J; bases not matched to a gene: 9. The CDR3 region is CANTKGQGDGYTF. CDR3 sequence (DNA): TGTGCCAACACTAAGGGACAGGGCGATGGCTACACCTTC.

This sequence joins TRBV7-2 and TRBJ1-1; 7 bases match TRBD1. Germline lookup yields CDR1 SGHTA and CDR2 FQGNSA. The V segment lost 5 bases and the J segment 0 bases; nucleotides outside the gene matches: 6. The CDR3 is 15 residues long. The CDR3 DNA follows: TGTGCCAGCAGCCACCCACAGGGGATGAACACTGAAGCTTTCTTT. Translated, it gives CASSHPQGMNTEAFF.

J is TRBJ2-5 and V is TRBV29-1; 10 bases map to TRBD1. The CDR3 loop spans 14 amino acids. Germline CDR1 SQVTM, CDR2 ANQGSEA. V lost 0 bases and J lost 9; bases outside the gene matches: 7. Here the CDR3 reads CSVEETGGGGAQYF. CDR3 DNA: TGCAGCGTTGAAGAGACAGGGGGCGGTGGGGCCCAGTACTTC. The full variable domain, in which reference TRBV29-1 and TRBJ2-5 provide the parts outside the CDR3, is SAVISQKPSRDICQRGTSLTIQCQVDSQVTMMFWYRQQPGQSLTLIATANQGSEATYESGFVIDKFPISRPNLTFSTLTVSNMSPEDSSIYLCSVEETGGGGAQYFGPGTRLLVL.

The CDR3 DNA reads TGTGCCAGTAGGCCACGGGACAACTCCTACGAGCAGTACTTC. This codes for CASRPRDNSYEQYF. The genes are TRBV19 and TRBJ2-7; D perhaps matches TRBD1 (6 bases). This CDR3 is built from 14 residues. Germline V CDR1 and CDR2: LNHDA, SQIVND (reference sequence). Trimming stripped 6 bases from V and 0 bases from J, with 12 bases between. The complete variable domain, with remaining parts taken from reference TRBV19 and TRBJ2-7, reads DGGITQSPKYLFRKEGQNVTLSCEQNLNHDAMYWYRQDPGQGLRLIYYSQIVNDFQKGDIAEGYSVSREKKESFPLTVTSAQKNPTAFYLCASRPRDNSYEQYFGPGTRLTVT.

The rearrangement links TRBV27 to TRBJ1-2; D perhaps matches TRBD1 (6 bases). V was clipped by 8 bases and J by 4 bases, with 17 bases between them. The CDR3 has 14 residues. The V gene's germline CDR1 is MNHEY and CDR2 SMNVEV (reference sequence). In DNA form, the CDR3 reads TGTGCCAGCGGCCGGGGCGGGGGCTTCTATGGCTACACCTTC. Translating it yields CASGRGGGFYGYTF.

The chain couples TRBV19 to TRBJ1-4; D gene ambiguous. The CDR3 is 15 amino acids. Germline CDR1 LNHDA, CDR2 SQIVND (reference sequence). Trimming cost V 5 bases and J 14 bases, with 24 bases left between them. The CDR3 sequence: CASSPRDHLTRELFF. The CDR3 DNA follows: TGTGCCAGTAGTCCAAGAGACCATTTAACCCGTGAGCTGTTTTTT.

The genes are TRBV7-2 and TRBJ2-1; possible D gene TRBD1, 6 bases. Trimming removed 0 bases from V and 4 bases from J, with 10 bases in between. The CDR3 has 15 residues. The germline V gene encodes CDR1 SGHTA and CDR2 FQGNSA. CDR3 loop: CASSLALDRYNEQFF. As DNA, the CDR3 is TGTGCCAGCAGCTTAGCGTTGGACAGATACAATGAGCAGTTCTTC.

The CDR3 DNA sequence: TGTGCCAGCAGCTTAGACGTGTGGGTAAGGGGAGAGACCCAGTACTTC. Translating gives CASSLDVWVRGETQYF. This chain connects TRBV7-9 to TRBJ2-5, with D possibly TRBD1 on 5 matching bases. V was clipped by 1 base and J by 4 bases, with 16 bases between them. The CDR3 length is 16 residues. Per the germline V gene, CDR1 is SEHNR and CDR2 is FQNEAQ (reference sequence). The full variable domain, with the rest looked up from reference TRBV7-9 and TRBJ2-5, is DTGVSQNPRHKITKRGQNVTFRCDPISEHNRLYWYRQTLGQGPEFLTYFQNEAQLEKSRLLSDRFSAERPKGSFSTLEIQRTEQGDSAMYLCASSLDVWVRGETQYFGPGTRLLVL.